This record concerns one T cell receptor (beta chain) sequence. Its antigen remains unknown. These data originate in a study of T-cell reconstitution after alpha-beta-depleted transplantation in children. Preparation of the TCRbeta library involved a method that used unique molecular identifiers. Each CDR3 protein gets one entry after TCRdb re-called the PCR reads with MiXCR. The sample yields about a million distinct CDR3 sequences, less than 30% seen once. Study-level points and caveats: After transplant, high TCRbeta diversity at day 60 in some patients arose from surviving recipient T cells and thymic progenitors. Two months or so post-transplant, alpha-beta T cells reportedly derived from several hundred expanded graft clones.

The CDR3 length is 16 residues. After removal of 3 bases from V and 1 base from J, the junction contained 3 bases not matched to a gene. This receptor was taken from a boy under three years old who had a stem cell transplant for SCID, so the T cells may come from the graft donor. The sample was PBMCs, mostly from graft donor cells, taken 360 days after TCRalphabeta/CD19-depleted stem cell transplant. V usage is TRBV12-3 or TRBV12-4 and J usage is TRBJ2-1, with 10 bases matching TRBD2. CDR3 sequence reads: CASSFGSGGSYNEQFF. The CDR3 nucleotides read TGTGCCAGCAGTTTTGGTAGCGGGGGGTCCTACAATGAGCAGTTCTTC.